These 18 T cell receptor beta chains share one sample of origin, sequenced in a study of shared clonotypes between healthy human individuals. The protocol was immunoSEQ multiplex PCR, while the TCRdb copy is restricted to in-frame clones and leaves out a portion. The repertoire holds about 530,000 clones, 95% to 97% seen once, with under 0.06% in the top ten. Sequenced sample: naive CD4+ T cells sorted from blood. The subset: CD45RA+ positively selected. These receptors all come from a woman aged 25-40 years in good health.

A note on this clone: Other DNA sequences in the sample encode the same CDR3. The chain couples TRBV28 to TRBJ2-7, with a tentative D call TRBD2 (6 bases). V shed 7 bases and J shed 4 bases, with 17 bases lying between them. The germline CDR1 and CDR2 sequences are MDHEN and SYDVKM. CDR3 length: 14 residues. The CDR3 coding sequence is TGTGCCAGCAACGCTGGAGGGGAACTTTACGAGCAGTACTTC. This encodes CASNAGGELYEQYF.

This rearrangement joins TRBV5-1 to TRBJ2-7; no clear D gene. Trimming left V 0 bases short and J 3 bases short, with 16 bases between. The V gene's germline CDR1 is SGHRS and CDR2 YFSETQ. The CDR3 extends over 16 amino acids. CDR3 sequence: CASSLALDRVSYEQYF. The CDR3 region has the DNA TGCGCCAGCAGCTTGGCGTTAGACCGGGTTAGCTACGAGCAGTACTTC.

The chain employs TRBV4-1 and TRBJ2-3; D gene unclear. Germline CDR1 and CDR2: MGHRA and YSYEKL. V lost 0 bases to trimming and J lost 5 bases, with 15 bases between them. The CDR3 contains 16 residues. CDR3 sequence reads: CASSQDRLSRRDTQYF. As DNA, the CDR3 is TGCGCCAGCAGCCAAGATAGGCTCAGCCGGAGAGATACGCAGTATTTT.

A single count supports this clone. DNA of the CDR3: TGTGCCAGCAGCTTAGATCTCGGTGGATACACCGGGGAGCTGTTTTTT. Translated: CASSLDLGGYTGELFF. The chain joins TRBV11-2 to TRBJ2-2; unclear D gene. V lost 0 bases and J lost 3, with 11 bases in between. CDR1 and CDR2 from the germline V gene are SGHAT and FQNNGV. There are 16 residues in the CDR3. Full variable domain (outside the CDR3, taken from reference TRBV11-2 and TRBJ2-2): EAGVAQSPRYKIIEKRQSVAFWCNPISGHATLYWYQQILGQGPKLLIQFQNNGVVDDSQLPKDRFSAERLKGVDSTLKIQPAKLEDSAVYLCASSLDLGGYTGELFFGEGSRLTVL.

This chain links TRBV29-1 with TRBJ2-7, with TRBD1 matching over 10 bases. The CDR3 covers 14 residues. With 4 bases clipped from V and 1 base from J, the junction kept 4 bases outside the gene matches. CDR1 and CDR2 (germline): SQVTM, ANQGSEA. The DNA of the CDR3 is TGCAGCGTTGCAGGGGACAGGGGATCCTACGAGCAGTACTTC. It translates to CSVAGDRGSYEQYF.

This clone appeared once. This rearrangement joins TRBV19 to TRBJ1-2; D ambiguous. Germline values: CDR1 LNHDA, CDR2 SQIVND (reference sequence). The CDR3 is 15 amino acids. Trimming stripped 0 bases from V and 4 bases from J, with 12 bases between. The CDR3 here is CASSIDPLQAYGYTF. The CDR3 coding sequence is TGTGCCAGTAGTATAGACCCTCTGCAAGCCTATGGCTACACCTTC.

The CDR3 here is CASSLRELLASEETQYF. The CDR3, as DNA: TGTGCCAGCAGCTTAAGGGAACTACTAGCGTCAGAAGAGACCCAGTACTTC. The rearrangement links TRBV7-2 to TRBJ2-5; 7 bases map to TRBD2. V shed 2 bases, J shed 3 bases, and the junction held 12 bases outside the gene matches. The CDR3 is 17 amino acids. Germline values: CDR1 SGHTA, CDR2 FQGNSA.

The chain joins TRBV5-1 to TRBJ2-3; TRBD2 agrees at 7 bases. The junction had 6 bases not matched to a gene; V was cut back by 1 base and J by 4 bases. There are 15 residues in the CDR3. The germline gives CDR1 SGHRS, CDR2 YFSETQ. The DNA for the CDR3 is TGCGCCAGCAGCTTGTTCGCGGGAGTGGCAGATACGCAGTATTTT. Amino acid sequence: CASSLFAGVADTQYF.

The genes are TRBV6-5 and TRBJ1-1; D is perhaps TRBD1 (6 bases). V was shortened by 6 bases and J by 0 bases, with 11 bases between the two germline ends. Germline V CDR1 and CDR2: MNHEY, SVGAGI. The CDR3 is 14 amino acids. This CDR3 reads CASRTTGMNTEAFF. Here the CDR3 DNA reads TGTGCCAGCAGAACAACAGGGATGAACACTGAAGCTTTCTTT.

The chain uses TRBV6-4 and TRBJ2-3; D gene unclear. V dropped 8 bases and J dropped 1 base, with 10 bases sitting between them. Germline CDR1 and CDR2: MRHNA and SNTAGT. The length of the CDR3 is 13 residues. The CDR3 sequence is CASPRFRTDTQYF. The CDR3 region has the DNA TGTGCCAGCCCTCGATTTCGCACAGATACGCAGTATTTT.

The V call is TRBV6-1, the J call TRBJ1-4; D unresolved. The CDR3 loop spans 14 amino acids. V gave up 3 bases and J gave up 0 bases, with 5 bases separating them. The germline V gene encodes CDR1 MNHNS and CDR2 SASEGT. The CDR3 here is CASSDSSTNEKLFF. In nucleotides, the CDR3 is TGTGCCAGCAGTGACAGCTCAACTAATGAAAAACTGTTTTTT.

The chain couples TRBV6-5 to TRBJ2-7; perhaps D is TRBD1 or TRBD2 (5 bases each). V was shortened by 0 bases and J by 3 bases, with 15 bases between the two germline ends. Germline-derived CDR1 and CDR2 are MNHEY and SVGAGI. The CDR3 runs to 16 residues. CDR3 DNA sequence: TGTGCCAGCAGTTACTCGAGTGGGGACGGAGTCTACGAGCAGTACTTC. It encodes CASSYSSGDGVYEQYF.

The chain couples TRBV27 to TRBJ1-5, with a tentative D call TRBD1 (6 bases). Per germline, CDR1 MNHEY and CDR2 SMNVEV (reference sequence). The CDR3 has 19 amino acids. V lost 8 bases and J 5 bases, leaving 31 bases between the germline ends. This chain's CDR3 is CASGMRARGASLSDQPQHF. CDR3 nucleotide sequence: TGTGCCAGCGGTATGAGGGCCCGGGGGGCCTCTCTGTCAGATCAGCCCCAGCATTTT.

The chain recombines TRBV19 with TRBJ2-1; no firm D call. The germline CDR1 and CDR2 sequences are LNHDA and SQIVND (reference sequence). V lost 7 bases to trimming and J lost 8 bases, with 18 bases between them. The CDR3 has 14 amino acids. This CDR3 reads CASKRMGSADEQFF. The CDR3 coding sequence is TGTGCCAGTAAGAGGATGGGATCCGCGGATGAGCAGTTCTTC.

This chain uses TRBV5-8 with TRBJ2-7; 8 positions agree with TRBD1. This CDR3 region has 15 residues. Germline V CDR1 and CDR2: SGHTS, YDEGEE. V was clipped by 0 bases and J by 2 bases; unmatched bases: 4. CDR3 nucleotide sequence: TGTGCCAGCAGCTTGGCCGGACAGGGTACCTACGAGCAGTACTTC. This gives the protein CASSLAGQGTYEQYF.

The chain has TRBV6-6 and TRBJ1-1, with a tentative D call TRBD1 (6 bases). The CDR3 sequence is 13 residues long. Germline V gives CDR1 MNHNY, CDR2 SVGAGI (reference sequence). V was clipped by 2 bases and J by 8 bases, with 12 bases between them. For the CDR3, the DNA is TGTGCCAGCAGTTACGAGGGGGTGGGAGAAGCTTTCTTT. Its translation: CASSYEGVGEAFF.

The genes are TRBV14 and TRBJ2-3; D tentatively reads TRBD1 or TRBD2 (6 bases each). The CDR3 loop spans 19 amino acids. V lost 1 base, J lost 2 bases, and 22 bases lay in between. Germline-derived CDR1 and CDR2 are SGHDN and FVKESK. DNA of the CDR3: TGTGCCAGCAGCCAAGGCCGCCGACGCGGGACAAAATACACAGATACGCAGTATTTT. Amino acid sequence: CASSQGRRRGTKYTDTQYF. Variable domain in full (rest from reference TRBV14 and TRBJ2-3): EAGVTQFPSHSVIEKGQTVTLRCDPISGHDNLYWYRRVMGKEIKFLLHFVKESKQDESGMPNNRFLAERTGGTYSTLKVQPAELEDSGVYFCASSQGRRRGTKYTDTQYFGPGTRLTVL.

V gene TRBV13 combines with J gene TRBJ2-2; D is possibly TRBD2 (5 bases). The germline gives CDR1 PRHDT, CDR2 FYEKMQ (reference sequence). Between the trimmed V and J ends, which lost 5 bases and 7 bases, there was a span of 14 bases. This CDR3 comprises 14 residues. The CDR3 DNA reads as TGTGCCAGCAGCGGCAGGACTGACATCGGGGAGCTGTTTTTT. It is translated as CASSGRTDIGELFF.